The clone carrying this T cell receptor beta chain came up once. Its antigen remains unknown. The PCR made use of 60 Vbeta and 13 Jbeta primers. TCRdb's table, derived via immunoSEQ multiplex PCR, lists solely in-frame clones and lacks some. The table has around 150,000 clones, 65% to 70% seen once. These data originate in a study of cytomegalovirus exposure and HLA in healthy donors. General study findings and limits: It was fewer than 200 TCR beta chains that were listed as cytomegalovirus-associated. The study reported that TCR beta sequences accurately predicted HLA-A and HLA-B alleles in most subjects. Later analysis found that TCR beta chains associated with HLA were more clonally expanded than other, equally common chains.

Germline CDR1 MGHRA, CDR2 YSYEKL. The length of the CDR3 is 16 residues. Trimming took 0 bases from V and 0 from J, leaving 11 bases between them. This clonotype was obtained from a woman between 18 and 29 years old in good health and CMV-seropositive. V gene TRBV4-1 combines with J gene TRBJ1-1; no clear D. The sample comprised PBMCs. CDR3 loop: CASSQDSMRMNTEAFF. The CDR3 nucleotides are TGCGCCAGCAGCCAAGATTCTATGAGGATGAACACTGAAGCTTTCTTT.